This TCR beta chain was found in a study of T-cell reconstitution after alpha-beta-depleted transplantation in children. Molecular barcoding with unique molecular identifiers was used for the TCRbeta library. From the PCR reads, TCRdb called clonotypes with MiXCR, one entry per CDR3 protein. The sample lists roughly 120,000 distinct CDR3 sequences, under 13% occurring once. This clonotype was detected only a few times. This CDR3 has 15 amino acids. CDR1 DFQATT and CDR2 SNEGSKA come from the germline V gene (reference sequence). V lost 2 bases, J lost 0 bases, and 11 bases lay in between. The sequenced sample was PBMCs, obtained before TCRalphabeta/CD19-depleted stem cell transplant. The receptor was derived from a boy aged 2 to 9 with acute lymphoblastic leukemia, due to receive a stem cell transplant. V gene TRBV20-1 combines with J gene TRBJ2-1; D is uncertain. The DNA of the CDR3 is TGCAGTGCTAGACTCCTAGGACCCTCCTACAATGAGCAGTTCTTC. Translated: CSARLLGPSYNEQFF.